This is a list of T cell receptor beta chains from one sample in a study of blood T cell repertoires in COVID-19. Assay used: immunoSEQ multiplex PCR; TCRdb lists only in-frame clones, some missing. The repertoire holds roughly 500,000 clones, with around 87% as singletons. Sequenced sample: PBMCs or T cells enriched from blood (not recorded which). Receptor source: a woman aged 35 to 49 who had recovered from COVID-19. Both conserved end residues are part of each CDR3. The D gene is left open where the match is weak. Some rows have no size entry. The others give once, few or many, or a class for an expanded clone.

TRBD2	TRBV5-1	TRBJ2-4	.	CASSFSGDPSGRSGNIQYF	TGCGCCAGCAGCTTTTCGGGCGACCCTAGCGGGAGGTCCGGGAACATTCAGTACTTC
TRBD1	TRBV3-1/TRBV3-2	TRBJ2-6	.	CASSRIGTDSSGANVLTF	TGTGCCAGCAGCCGGATTGGGACAGACTCCTCTGGGGCCAACGTCCTGACTTTC
.	TRBV4-2	TRBJ1-6	.	CASSQDRSRVSTLHF	TGTGCCAGCAGCCAAGACCGGTCGCGGGTTTCGACCCTCCACTTT
TRBD2	TRBV4-2	TRBJ2-7	once	CASSRNSGLASYEQYF	TGTGCCAGCAGCCGAAACTCCGGACTAGCGTCCTACGAGCAGTACTTC
TRBD1	TRBV5-6	TRBJ2-5	once	CASSLDRGQETQYF	TGTGCCAGCAGCCTGGACAGGGGGCAAGAGACCCAGTACTTC
TRBD1	TRBV27	TRBJ2-7	.	CASNRQGSFHEQYF	TGTGCCAGCAATCGACAGGGGTCTTTCCACGAGCAGTACTTC
.	TRBV19	TRBJ1-5	.	CASHTGRDYSNQPQHF	TGTGCCAGTCATACAGGGCGGGACTACAGCAATCAGCCCCAGCATTTT
TRBD2	TRBV3-1/TRBV3-2	TRBJ2-7	.	CATGTSGAYEQYF	TGTGCCACCGGGACTAGCGGAGCCTACGAGCAGTACTTC
.	TRBV5-5	TRBJ1-6	.	CASSLAAGSSYNSPLHF	TGTGCCAGCAGCTTGGCTGCAGGTAGCTCCTATAATTCACCCCTCCACTTT
.	TRBV2	TRBJ1-3	few	CASRGGSQGGNTIYF	TGTGCCAGCAGAGGGGGTTCCCAGGGAGGAAACACCATATATTTT
.	TRBV6-2/TRBV6-3	TRBJ1-1	few	CASSEYYRVFF	TGTGCCAGCAGTGAGTACTACAGGGTCTTCTTT
TRBD2	TRBV5-1	TRBJ2-3	.	CASSGLAGGHIGKIPRPPDTQYF	TGCGCCAGCAGCGGACTAGCGGGAGGACATATCGGGAAGATCCCCAGGCCCCCAGATACGCAGTATTTT
.	TRBV5-6	TRBJ2-1	.	CASSLSEIALYNEQFF	TGTGCCAGCAGCTTGTCCGAGATCGCCTTATACAATGAGCAGTTCTTC
.	TRBV6-4	TRBJ1-6	.	CATTGFSPLHF	TGTGCCACCACAGGGTTTTCACCCCTCCACTTT
.	TRBV5-8	TRBJ1-2	.	CASSSRYGGGYTF	TGTGCCAGCAGCTCCCGTTACGGAGGAGGCTACACCTTC